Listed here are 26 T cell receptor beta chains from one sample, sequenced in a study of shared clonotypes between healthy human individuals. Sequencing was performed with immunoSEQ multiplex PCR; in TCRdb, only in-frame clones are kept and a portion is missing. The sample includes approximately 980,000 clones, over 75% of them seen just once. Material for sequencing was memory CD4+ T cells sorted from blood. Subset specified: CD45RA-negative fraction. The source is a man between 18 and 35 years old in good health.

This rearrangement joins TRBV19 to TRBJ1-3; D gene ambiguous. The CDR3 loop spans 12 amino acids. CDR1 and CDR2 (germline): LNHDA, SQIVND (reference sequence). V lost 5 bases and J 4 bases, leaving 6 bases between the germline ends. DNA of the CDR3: TGTGCCAGTAGTTCCGGAGGAAACACCATATATTTT. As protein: CASSSGGNTIYF. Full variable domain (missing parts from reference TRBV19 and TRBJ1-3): DGGITQSPKYLFRKEGQNVTLSCEQNLNHDAMYWYRQDPGQGLRLIYYSQIVNDFQKGDIAEGYSVSREKKESFPLTVTSAQKNPTAFYLCASSSGGNTIYFGEGSWLTVV.

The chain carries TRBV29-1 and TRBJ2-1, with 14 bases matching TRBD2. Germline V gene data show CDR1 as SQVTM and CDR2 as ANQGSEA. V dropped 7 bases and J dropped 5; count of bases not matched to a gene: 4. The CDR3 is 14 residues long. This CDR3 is CSAGTSGGDNEQFF. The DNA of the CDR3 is TGCAGCGCCGGGACTAGCGGGGGAGACAATGAGCAGTTCTTC.

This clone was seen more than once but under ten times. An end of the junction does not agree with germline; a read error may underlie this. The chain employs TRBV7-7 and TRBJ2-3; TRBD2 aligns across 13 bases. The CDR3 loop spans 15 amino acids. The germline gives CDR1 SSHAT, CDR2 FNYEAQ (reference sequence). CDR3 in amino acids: CASSLGGTSGKAQYF. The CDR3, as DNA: TGTGCTAGCAGCCTAGGAGGGACTAGCGGGAAAGCGCAGTATTTT.

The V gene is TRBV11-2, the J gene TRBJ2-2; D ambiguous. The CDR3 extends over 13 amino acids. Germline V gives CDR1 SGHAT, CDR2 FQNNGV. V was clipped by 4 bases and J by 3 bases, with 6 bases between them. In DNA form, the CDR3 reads TGTGCCAGCAGCTGGCGGTACACCGGGGAGCTGTTTTTT. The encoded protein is CASSWRYTGELFF.

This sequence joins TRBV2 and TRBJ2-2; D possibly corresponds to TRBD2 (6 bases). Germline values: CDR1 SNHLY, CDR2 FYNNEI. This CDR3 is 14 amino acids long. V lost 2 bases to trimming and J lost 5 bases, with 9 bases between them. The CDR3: CASSERSGTGELFF. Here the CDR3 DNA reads TGTGCCAGCAGTGAACGGAGCGGGACCGGGGAGCTGTTTTTT.

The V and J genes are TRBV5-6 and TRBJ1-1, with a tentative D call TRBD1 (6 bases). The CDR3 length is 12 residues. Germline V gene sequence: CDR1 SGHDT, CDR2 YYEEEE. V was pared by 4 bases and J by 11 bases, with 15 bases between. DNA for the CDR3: TGTGCCAGCAGCGTAACAGGGCTAGGTGCTTTCTTT. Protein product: CASSVTGLGAFF.

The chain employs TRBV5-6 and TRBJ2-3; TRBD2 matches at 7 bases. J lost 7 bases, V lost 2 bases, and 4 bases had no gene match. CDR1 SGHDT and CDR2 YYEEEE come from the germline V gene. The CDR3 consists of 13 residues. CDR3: CASSFREAHTQYF. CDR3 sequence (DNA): TGTGCCAGCAGCTTTCGGGAGGCTCATACGCAGTATTTT.

This CDR3 reads CASSFTGTGVSEQYF. CDR3 nucleotides: TGTGCCAGCAGCTTTACCGGGACAGGGGTATCCGAGCAGTACTTC. J is TRBJ2-7 and V is TRBV7-2; 10 bases fit TRBD1. This CDR3 has 15 residues. CDR1 SGHTA and CDR2 FQGNSA come from the germline V gene. V shed 3 bases, J shed 6 bases, and the junction held 8 bases outside the gene matches. The entire variable domain, with the rest obtained from reference TRBV7-2 and TRBJ2-7, is as follows: GAGVSQSPSNKVTEKGKDVELRCDPISGHTALYWYRQSLGQGLEFLIYFQGNSAPDKSGLPSDRFSAERTGGSVSTLTIQRTQQEDSAVYLCASSFTGTGVSEQYFGPGTRLTVT.

The CDR3 DNA follows: TGTGCCAGCAGCGTCATCAGCAATCAGCCCCAGCATTTT. The encoded protein is CASSVISNQPQHF. The chain combines TRBV2 with TRBJ1-5; D not certain. Trimming stripped 6 bases from V and 1 base from J, with 7 bases between. Per germline, CDR1 SNHLY and CDR2 FYNNEI. This CDR3 contains 13 residues.

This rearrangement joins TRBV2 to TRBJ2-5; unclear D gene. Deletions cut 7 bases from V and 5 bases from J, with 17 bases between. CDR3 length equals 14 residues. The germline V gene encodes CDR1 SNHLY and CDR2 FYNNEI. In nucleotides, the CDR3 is TGTGCCAGCACAACGTACCGAGACCGGGAGACCCAGTACTTC. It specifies CASTTYRDRETQYF.

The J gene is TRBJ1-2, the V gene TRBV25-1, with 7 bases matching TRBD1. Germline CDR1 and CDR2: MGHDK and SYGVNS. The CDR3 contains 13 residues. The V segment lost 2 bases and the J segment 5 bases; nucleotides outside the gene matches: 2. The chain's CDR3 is CASSEQGGYGYTF. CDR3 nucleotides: TGTGCCAGCAGTGAACAGGGGGGATATGGCTACACCTTC.

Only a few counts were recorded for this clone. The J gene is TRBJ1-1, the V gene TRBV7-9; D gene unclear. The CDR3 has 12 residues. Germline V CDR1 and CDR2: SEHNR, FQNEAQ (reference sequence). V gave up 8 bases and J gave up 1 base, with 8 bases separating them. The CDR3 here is CASATQNTEAFF. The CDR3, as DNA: TGTGCCAGCGCGACACAGAACACTGAAGCTTTCTTT.

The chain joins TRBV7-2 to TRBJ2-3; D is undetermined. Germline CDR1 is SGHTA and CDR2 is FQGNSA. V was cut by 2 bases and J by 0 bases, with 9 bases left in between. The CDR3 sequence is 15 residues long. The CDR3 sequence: CASSLRSTSTDTQYF. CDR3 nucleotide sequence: TGTGCCAGCAGCTTAAGGAGTACAAGCACAGATACGCAGTATTTT.

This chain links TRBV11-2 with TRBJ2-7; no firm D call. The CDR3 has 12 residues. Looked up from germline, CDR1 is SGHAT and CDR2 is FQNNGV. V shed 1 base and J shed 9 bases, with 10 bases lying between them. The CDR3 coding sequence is TGTGCCAGCAGCTTAGGAGGTCTGGGGCAGTACTTC. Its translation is CASSLGGLGQYF.

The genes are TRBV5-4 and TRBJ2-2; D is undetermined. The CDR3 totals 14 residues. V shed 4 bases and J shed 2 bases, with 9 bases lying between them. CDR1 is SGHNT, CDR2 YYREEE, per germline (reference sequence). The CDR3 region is CASSPQLNTGELFF. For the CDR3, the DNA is TGTGCCAGCAGCCCCCAACTCAACACCGGGGAGCTGTTTTTT.

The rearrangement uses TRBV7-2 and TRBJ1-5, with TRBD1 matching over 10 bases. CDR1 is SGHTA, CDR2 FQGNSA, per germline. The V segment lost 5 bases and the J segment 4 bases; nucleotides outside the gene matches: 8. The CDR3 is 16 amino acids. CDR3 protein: CASSLGTGVPNQPQHF. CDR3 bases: TGTGCCAGCAGCCTCGGGACAGGGGTTCCTAATCAGCCCCAGCATTTT.

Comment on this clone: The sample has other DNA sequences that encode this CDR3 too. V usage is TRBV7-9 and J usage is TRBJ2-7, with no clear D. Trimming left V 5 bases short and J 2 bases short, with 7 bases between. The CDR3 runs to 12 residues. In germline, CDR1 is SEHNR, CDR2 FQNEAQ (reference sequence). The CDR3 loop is CASSLLTYEQYF. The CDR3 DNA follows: TGTGCCAGCAGCCTCCTGACCTACGAGCAGTACTTC.

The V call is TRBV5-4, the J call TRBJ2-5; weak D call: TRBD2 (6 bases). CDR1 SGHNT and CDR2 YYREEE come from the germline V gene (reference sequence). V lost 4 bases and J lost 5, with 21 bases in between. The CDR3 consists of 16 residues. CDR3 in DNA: TGTGCCAGCAGCCGAACCGGGACTCCCGGGGTGGAGACCCAGTACTTC. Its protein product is CASSRTGTPGVETQYF.

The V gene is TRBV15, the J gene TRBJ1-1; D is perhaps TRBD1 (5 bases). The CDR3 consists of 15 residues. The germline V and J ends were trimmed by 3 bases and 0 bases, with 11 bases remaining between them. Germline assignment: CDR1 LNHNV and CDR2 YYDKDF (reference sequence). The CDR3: CATSRDIGLNTEAFF. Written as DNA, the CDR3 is TGTGCCACCAGCAGGGACATTGGCCTGAACACTGAAGCTTTCTTT.

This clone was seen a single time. CDR3 residues: CASSPASGPSYEQYF. Written as DNA, the CDR3 is TGTGCCAGCAGCCCTGCCTCCGGGCCGTCCTACGAGCAGTACTTC. The V and J genes are TRBV5-4 and TRBJ2-7; unclear D gene. CDR3 length equals 15 residues. Germline assignment: CDR1 SGHNT and CDR2 YYREEE (reference sequence). The V and J ends lost 4 bases and 1 base respectively, with 15 bases between them.

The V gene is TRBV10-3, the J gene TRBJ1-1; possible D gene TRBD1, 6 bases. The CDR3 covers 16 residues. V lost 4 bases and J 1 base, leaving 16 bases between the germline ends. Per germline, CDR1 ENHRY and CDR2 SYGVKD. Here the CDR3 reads CAISALEGGRNTEAFF. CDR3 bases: TGTGCCATCAGTGCCCTAGAGGGGGGACGGAACACTGAAGCTTTCTTT.

CDR3 sequence reads: CASSSGRSSGNTIYF. In nucleotides, the CDR3 is TGTGCCAGCAGCTCGGGACGGAGCTCTGGAAACACCATATATTTT. This rearrangement joins TRBV7-2 to TRBJ1-3, with D maybe TRBD1 (5 bases). Trimming left V 4 bases short and J 0 bases short, with 10 bases between. CDR3 length: 15 residues. Germline V gene data show CDR1 as SGHTA and CDR2 as FQGNSA. Filled out from reference TRBV7-2 and TRBJ1-3, the complete variable domain reads GAGVSQSPSNKVTEKGKDVELRCDPISGHTALYWYRQSLGQGLEFLIYFQGNSAPDKSGLPSDRFSAERTGGSVSTLTIQRTQQEDSAVYLCASSSGRSSGNTIYFGEGSWLTVV.

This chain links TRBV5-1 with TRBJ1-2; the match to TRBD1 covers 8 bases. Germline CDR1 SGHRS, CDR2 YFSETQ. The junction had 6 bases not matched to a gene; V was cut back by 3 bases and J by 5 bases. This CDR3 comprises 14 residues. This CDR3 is CASSSGGRNYGYTF. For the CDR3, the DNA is TGCGCCAGCAGCTCAGGGGGCCGGAATTATGGCTACACCTTC.

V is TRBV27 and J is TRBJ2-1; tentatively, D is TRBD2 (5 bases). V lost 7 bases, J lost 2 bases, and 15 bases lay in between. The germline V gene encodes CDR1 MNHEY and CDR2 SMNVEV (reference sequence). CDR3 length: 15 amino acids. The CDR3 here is CASIGLTDPYNEQFF. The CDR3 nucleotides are TGTGCCAGCATAGGACTGACGGACCCCTACAATGAGCAGTTCTTC.

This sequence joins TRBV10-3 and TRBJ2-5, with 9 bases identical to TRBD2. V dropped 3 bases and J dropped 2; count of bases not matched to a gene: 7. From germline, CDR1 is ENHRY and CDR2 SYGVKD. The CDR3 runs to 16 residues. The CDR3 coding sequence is TGTGCCATCAGTGATGGTAGCGGGGGCTCTCAAGAGACCCAGTACTTC. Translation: CAISDGSGGSQETQYF.

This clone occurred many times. The CDR3 coding sequence is TGTGCCAGCAGCCCGCGACTAGCTCAGAATGAGCAGTTCTTC. This gives the protein CASSPRLAQNEQFF. The chain uses TRBV7-9 and TRBJ2-1; TRBD2 agrees at 7 bases. The CDR3 spans 14 residues. Germline lookup yields CDR1 SEHNR and CDR2 FQNEAQ (reference sequence). J lost 7 bases, V lost 5 bases, and 8 bases had no gene match.